What follows are 18 T cell receptor beta chains derived from one specimen sequenced in a study of T cells after yellow fever vaccination. TCRdb reprocessed the 5' RACE reads with MiXCR, giving one entry per CDR3 protein. The sample consists of more than 95,000 distinct CDR3 sequences, about 7.4% of them appearing once. The input for sequencing was CD4+ T cells sorted from PBMCs, taken 10 to 11 days after the first yellow fever vaccination. These TCRs come from a man aged 18 to 29 who received the YFV17D yellow fever vaccine.

This clonotype was seen many times. This sequence joins TRBV4-3 and TRBJ2-2; no clear D. V lost 0 bases to trimming and J lost 14 bases, with 13 bases between them. The CDR3 consists of 13 residues. Germline loops: CDR1 LGHNA, CDR2 YSLEER. CDR3 region: CASSQDFASSLFF. As DNA, the CDR3 is TGCGCCAGCAGCCAAGATTTTGCGAGTTCCCTGTTTTTT.

Only a few counts were recorded for this clonotype. The chain links TRBV7-9 to TRBJ2-7; D not certain. In germline, CDR1 is SEHNR, CDR2 FQNEAQ (reference sequence). V was trimmed by 7 bases and J by 9 bases, leaving 13 bases between them. The CDR3 covers 11 residues. Here the CDR3 reads CASTSVFGQYF. The CDR3 DNA follows: TGTGCCAGCACCTCGGTGTTTGGGCAGTACTTC.

This clonotype was found many times. This chain connects TRBV7-2 to TRBJ2-4; D possibly uses TRBD1 or TRBD2 (5 bases each). Germline CDR1 reads SGHTA; CDR2 reads FQGNSA. The CDR3 runs to 14 residues. The V end lost 3 bases, the J end lost 4 bases, and 10 bases lay between the germline ends. CDR3 sequence reads: CASSLRGDKNIQYF. CDR3 DNA sequence: TGTGCCAGCAGCTTGAGGGGCGATAAAAACATTCAGTACTTC.

This clonotype was picked up a small number of times. This rearrangement joins TRBV5-1 to TRBJ1-1; D not certain. Trimming stripped 4 bases from V and 1 base from J, with 8 bases between. The CDR3 sequence is 13 residues long. Looked up from germline, CDR1 is SGHRS and CDR2 is YFSETQ. The CDR3 sequence: CASSRGENTEAFF. The DNA of the CDR3 is TGCGCCAGCAGCCGCGGGGAGAACACTGAAGCTTTCTTT.

This clonotype was recorded many times. The chain recombines TRBV7-2 with TRBJ2-3, with 8 positions matching TRBD2. The CDR3 has 15 residues. The trim removed 5 bases at V and 5 bases at J, leaving 9 bases unmatched. Germline-derived CDR1 and CDR2 are SGHTA and FQGNSA. CDR3 protein: CASSNGGASGDTQYF. The CDR3 bases are TGTGCCAGCAGCAACGGGGGGGCGTCGGGAGATACGCAGTATTTT.

This clonotype was found many times. The rearrangement links TRBV7-8 to TRBJ2-7; D is perhaps TRBD2 (6 bases). The CDR3 sequence is 13 residues long. Germline V CDR1 and CDR2: SGHVS, FQNEAQ. The V end lost 5 bases, the J end lost 5 bases, and 13 bases lay between the germline ends. CDR3 amino acids: CASSPVEGHEQYF. CDR3 DNA: TGTGCCAGCAGCCCCGTGGAGGGCCACGAGCAGTACTTC. Complete variable domain (other parts from reference TRBV7-8 and TRBJ2-7): GAGVSQSPRYKVAKRGQDVALRCDPISGHVSLFWYQQALGQGPEFLTYFQNEAQLDKSGLPSDRFFAERPEGSVSTLKIQRTQQEDSAVYLCASSPVEGHEQYFGPGTRLTVT.

This clonotype appeared many times. The chain links TRBV20-1 to TRBJ1-5, with 11 nucleotides matching TRBD1. This CDR3 is 14 amino acids long. The germline CDR1 and CDR2 sequences are DFQATT and SNEGSKA (reference sequence). The ends lost 6 bases at V and 9 bases at J; junction bases unmatched: 10. The DNA for the CDR3 is TGCAGTGCGACTACCGGGACAGGGGGTAGGCCCCAGCATTTT. Protein: CSATTGTGGRPQHF.

Ten or more counts support this clonotype. This chain connects TRBV7-8 to TRBJ2-5; D tentatively fits TRBD1 or TRBD2 (6 bases each). The V gene's germline CDR1 is SGHVS and CDR2 FQNEAQ. V lost 5 bases to trimming and J lost 5 bases, with 15 bases between them. The CDR3 length is 14 residues. The CDR3 bases are TGTGCCAGCAGCCCGCGTGGAGGGGGTGAGACCCAGTACTTC. It encodes CASSPRGGGETQYF. Full variable domain (remainder filled in from reference TRBV7-8 and TRBJ2-5): GAGVSQSPRYKVAKRGQDVALRCDPISGHVSLFWYQQALGQGPEFLTYFQNEAQLDKSGLPSDRFFAERPEGSVSTLKIQRTQQEDSAVYLCASSPRGGGETQYFGPGTRLLVL.

There are many counts of this clonotype. The V gene is TRBV18, the J gene TRBJ1-4; D is unclear. This CDR3 comprises 14 residues. Per the germline V gene, CDR1 is KGHSH and CDR2 is LQKENI. V lost 6 bases to trimming and J lost 3 bases, with 11 bases between them. CDR3 bases: TGTGCCAGCTCCCTCGGACGACCTAATGAAAAACTGTTTTTT. Translated, it gives CASSLGRPNEKLFF.

This clonotype appeared many times. This rearrangement joins TRBV5-1 to TRBJ2-2; possibly TRBD1 for D (6 bases). Trimming shortened V by 3 bases and J by 2 bases, and 14 bases separated the two germline ends. CDR3 length: 16 amino acids. From germline, CDR1 is SGHRS and CDR2 YFSETQ. In DNA form, the CDR3 reads TGCGCCAGCAGCTCGCCCGGGACAACAAACACCGGGGAGCTGTTTTTT. Its translation: CASSSPGTTNTGELFF.

This clonotype occurred a few times. V usage is TRBV9 and J usage is TRBJ2-3; no reliable D call. The germline CDR1 and CDR2 sequences are SGDLS and YYNGEE. The germline V and J ends were trimmed by 4 bases and 2 bases, with 8 bases remaining between them. The CDR3 runs to 13 residues. In nucleotides, the CDR3 is TGTGCCAGCAGCTTTATTTCCACAGATACGCAGTATTTT. Protein: CASSFISTDTQYF. The full variable domain, in which reference TRBV9 and TRBJ2-3 provide the parts outside the CDR3, is DSGVTQTPKHLITATGQRVTLRCSPRSGDLSVYWYQQSLDQGLQFLIQYYNGEERAKGNILERFSAQQFPDLHSELNLSSLELGDSALYFCASSFISTDTQYFGPGTRLTVL.

This clonotype occurred many times. The V gene is TRBV5-4, the J gene TRBJ2-2; 7 nucleotides line up with TRBD2. The CDR3 extends over 15 amino acids. With V trimmed by 5 bases and J by 6 bases, 10 bases remained unmatched. Germline-derived CDR1 and CDR2 are SGHNT and YYREEE (reference sequence). DNA of the CDR3: TGTGCCAGCAGTTTTGGCAGGGAGGGCTCCGGGGAGCTGTTTTTT. Protein sequence: CASSFGREGSGELFF.

Comment on this clonotype: This may be a read error, as it is one base from a much larger clone. The rearrangement uses TRBV6-2 or TRBV6-3 and TRBJ2-3; 7 positions match TRBD2. Germline V gene sequence: CDR1 MNHEY, CDR2 SVGEGT. The CDR3 contains 16 residues. The CDR3 DNA follows: TGTCCCAGCAGACGCTGGAGGGCGGGGGTCACAGATACGCAGTATTTT. Translating it yields CPSRRWRAGVTDTQYF.

This clonotype occurred a few times. V gene TRBV5-1 combines with J gene TRBJ2-6; 9 bases agree with TRBD1. CDR1 is SGHRS and CDR2 is YFSETQ in the germline V gene. The CDR3 consists of 18 residues. Germline trimming cut 5 bases from V and 1 base from J; bases unmatched to any gene: 10. The CDR3 here is CASRSSGTGPSGANVLTF. The CDR3 DNA reads as TGCGCCAGCAGATCTTCCGGGACAGGGCCTTCTGGGGCCAACGTCCTGACTTTC.

This clonotype was seen ten or more times. This chain uses TRBV20-1 with TRBJ1-5; D ambiguous. Germline values: CDR1 DFQATT, CDR2 SNEGSKA (reference sequence). Trimming left V 1 base short and J 4 bases short, with 5 bases between. CDR3 length equals 12 residues. The CDR3 DNA reads TGCAGTGCTAGAGCGGGGAATCAGCCCCAGCATTTT. As protein: CSARAGNQPQHF.

This clonotype was seen repeatedly, ten times or more. The rearrangement uses TRBV6-4 and TRBJ2-3; 10 bases align to TRBD2. V shed 3 bases and J 2 bases; nucleotides not matched to a gene: 2. The CDR3 is 15 amino acids. Germline lookup yields CDR1 MRHNA and CDR2 SNTAGT. CDR3 in DNA: TGTGCCAGCAGTGAAAGCGGGGGGGCCACAGATACGCAGTATTTT. This gives the protein CASSESGGATDTQYF.

This clonotype was seen many times. This chain joins TRBV4-2 and TRBJ2-4; the match to TRBD1 covers 9 bases. The trim removed 4 bases at V and 8 bases at J, leaving 6 bases unmatched. This CDR3 has 14 residues. The V gene's germline CDR1 is LGHNA and CDR2 YNFKEQ. This CDR3 is CASSPGTGRDIQYF. In nucleotides, the CDR3 is TGTGCCAGCAGCCCTGGGACAGGGCGAGACATTCAGTACTTC.

This clonotype was counted many times. This chain joins TRBV7-8 and TRBJ2-2; tentatively, D is TRBD1 or TRBD2 (6 bases each). V lost 7 bases, J lost 0 bases, and 15 bases lay in between. The CDR3 length is 16 residues. Per germline, CDR1 SGHVS and CDR2 FQNEAQ. The CDR3 sequence: CASKQTRGPNTGELFF. The DNA for the CDR3 is TGTGCCAGCAAGCAGACCCGGGGGCCGAACACCGGGGAGCTGTTTTTT.